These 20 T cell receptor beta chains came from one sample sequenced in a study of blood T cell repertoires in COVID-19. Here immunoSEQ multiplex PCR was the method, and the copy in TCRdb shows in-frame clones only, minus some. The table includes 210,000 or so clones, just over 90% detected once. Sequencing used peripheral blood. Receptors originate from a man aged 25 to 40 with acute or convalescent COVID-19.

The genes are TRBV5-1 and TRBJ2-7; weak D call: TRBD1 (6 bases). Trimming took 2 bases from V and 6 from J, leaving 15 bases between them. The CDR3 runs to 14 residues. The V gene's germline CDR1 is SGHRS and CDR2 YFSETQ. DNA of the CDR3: TGCGCCAGCAGCTTACGGACAGCTACCGTCGAGCAGTACTTC. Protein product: CASSLRTATVEQYF.

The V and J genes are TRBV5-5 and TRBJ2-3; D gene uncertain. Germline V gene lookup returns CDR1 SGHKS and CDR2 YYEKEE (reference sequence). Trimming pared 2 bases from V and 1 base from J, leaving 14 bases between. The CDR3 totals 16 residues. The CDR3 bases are TGTGCCAGCAGCTTCCGTGGGCTCGGCGGCACAGATACGCAGTATTTT. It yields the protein CASSFRGLGGTDTQYF.

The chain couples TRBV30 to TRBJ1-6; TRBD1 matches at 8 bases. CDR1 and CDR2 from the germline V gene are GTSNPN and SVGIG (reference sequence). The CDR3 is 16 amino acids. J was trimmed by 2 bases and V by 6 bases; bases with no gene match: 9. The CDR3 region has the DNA TGTGCCTGCAGAGGACAGGGAGAGACCTATAATTCACCCCTCCACTTT. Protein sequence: CACRGQGETYNSPLHF.

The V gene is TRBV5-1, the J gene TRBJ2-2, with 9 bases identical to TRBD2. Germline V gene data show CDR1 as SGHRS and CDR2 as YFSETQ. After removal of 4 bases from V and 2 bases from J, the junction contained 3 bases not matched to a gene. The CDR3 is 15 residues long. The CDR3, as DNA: TGCGCCAGCAGCCAGACTAGCGGCAACACCGGGGAGCTGTTTTTT. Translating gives CASSQTSGNTGELFF.

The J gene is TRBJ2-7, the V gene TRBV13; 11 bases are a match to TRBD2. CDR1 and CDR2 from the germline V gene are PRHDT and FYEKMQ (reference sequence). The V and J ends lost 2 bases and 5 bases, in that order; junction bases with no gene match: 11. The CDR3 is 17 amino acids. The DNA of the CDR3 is TGTGCCAGCAGCTTATCAACTAGCGGGAGTGTTTACCACGAGCAGTACTTC. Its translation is CASSLSTSGSVYHEQYF.

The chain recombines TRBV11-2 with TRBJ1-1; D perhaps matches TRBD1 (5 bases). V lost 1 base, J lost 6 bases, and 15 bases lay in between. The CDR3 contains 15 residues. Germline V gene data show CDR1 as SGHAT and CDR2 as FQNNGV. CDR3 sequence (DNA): TGTGCCAGCAGCTTAGGATTTGCGGCAGGGCCTGAAGCTTTCTTT. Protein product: CASSLGFAAGPEAFF. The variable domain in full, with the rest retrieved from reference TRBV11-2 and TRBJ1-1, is EAGVAQSPRYKIIEKRQSVAFWCNPISGHATLYWYQQILGQGPKLLIQFQNNGVVDDSQLPKDRFSAERLKGVDSTLKIQPAKLEDSAVYLCASSLGFAAGPEAFFGQGTRLTVV.

The CDR3 sequence is CASSPRVEGGKLFF. The CDR3 DNA is TGTGCCAGCAGCCCGCGGGTAGAAGGGGGAAAACTGTTTTTT. The V call is TRBV16, the J call TRBJ1-4; D may be TRBD1 (6 bases). This CDR3 contains 14 residues. CDR1 KGHSY and CDR2 FQNENV come from the germline V gene. Trimming shortened V by 4 bases and J by 10 bases, and 16 bases separated the two germline ends.

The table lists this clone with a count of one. The CDR3 sequence is CASRLFGGGRPQHF. Written as DNA, the CDR3 is TGTGCCAGCAGGCTTTTTGGGGGGGGACGGCCCCAGCATTTT. V is TRBV28 and J is TRBJ1-5, with a weak D call TRBD1 (5 bases). Trimming pared 6 bases from V and 9 bases from J, leaving 18 bases between. Germline CDR1 is MDHEN and CDR2 is SYDVKM. This CDR3 is built from 14 residues.

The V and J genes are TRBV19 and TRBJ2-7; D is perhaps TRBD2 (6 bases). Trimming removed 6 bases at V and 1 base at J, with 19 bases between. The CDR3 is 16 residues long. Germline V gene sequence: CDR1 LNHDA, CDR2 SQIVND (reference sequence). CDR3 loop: CASSDSPGTASYEQYF. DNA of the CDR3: TGTGCCAGTAGCGACTCTCCCGGGACTGCGTCCTACGAGCAGTACTTC.

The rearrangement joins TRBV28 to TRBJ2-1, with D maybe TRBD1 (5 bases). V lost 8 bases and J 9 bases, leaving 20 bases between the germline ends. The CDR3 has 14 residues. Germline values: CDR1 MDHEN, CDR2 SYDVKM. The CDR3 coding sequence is TGTGCCAGCCCCCCTTCCAGGGTGGGCGGTGAGCAGTTCTTC. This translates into CASPPSRVGGEQFF.

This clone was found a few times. Written as DNA, the CDR3 is TGTGCCAGCAGCTTTCGGGGTAGCACCGGGGAGCTGTTTTTT. It is translated as CASSFRGSTGELFF. The rearrangement uses TRBV5-4 and TRBJ2-2, with a possible D match to TRBD2 (5 bases). V shed 2 bases and J shed 4 bases, with 9 bases lying between them. This CDR3 is built from 14 residues. Germline CDR1 SGHNT, CDR2 YYREEE (reference sequence).

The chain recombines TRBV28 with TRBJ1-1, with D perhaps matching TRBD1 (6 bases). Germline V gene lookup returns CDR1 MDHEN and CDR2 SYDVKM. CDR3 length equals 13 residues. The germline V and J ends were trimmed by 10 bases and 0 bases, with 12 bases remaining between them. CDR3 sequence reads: CATTDRLNTEAFF. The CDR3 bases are TGTGCCACCACGGACAGATTGAACACTGAAGCTTTCTTT.

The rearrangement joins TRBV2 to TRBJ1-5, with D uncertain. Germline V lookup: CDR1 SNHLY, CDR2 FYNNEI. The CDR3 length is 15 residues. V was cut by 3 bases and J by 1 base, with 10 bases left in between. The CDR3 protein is CASSDQVLSNQPQHF. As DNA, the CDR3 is TGTGCCAGCAGTGATCAGGTTCTAAGCAATCAGCCCCAGCATTTT.

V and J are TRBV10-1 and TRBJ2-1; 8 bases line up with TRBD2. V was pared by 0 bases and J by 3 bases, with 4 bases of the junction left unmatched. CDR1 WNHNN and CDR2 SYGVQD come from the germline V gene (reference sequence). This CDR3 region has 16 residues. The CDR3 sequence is CASSESGGRHYNEQFF. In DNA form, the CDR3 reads TGCGCCAGCAGTGAGTCCGGCGGGAGGCACTACAATGAGCAGTTCTTC.

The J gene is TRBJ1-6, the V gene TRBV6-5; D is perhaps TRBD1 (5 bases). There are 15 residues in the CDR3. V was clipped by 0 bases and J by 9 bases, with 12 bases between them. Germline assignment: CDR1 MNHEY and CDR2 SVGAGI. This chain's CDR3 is CASSYSREGFSPLHF. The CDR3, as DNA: TGTGCCAGCAGTTACTCCCGGGAGGGGTTTTCACCCCTCCACTTT.

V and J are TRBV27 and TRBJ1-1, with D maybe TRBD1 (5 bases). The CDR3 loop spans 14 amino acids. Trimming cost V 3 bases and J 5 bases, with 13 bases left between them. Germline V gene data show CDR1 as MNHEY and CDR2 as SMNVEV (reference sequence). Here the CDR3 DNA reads TGTGCCAGCAGTTTTGGGGGGGATGGGACTGAAGCTTTCTTT. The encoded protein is CASSFGGDGTEAFF.

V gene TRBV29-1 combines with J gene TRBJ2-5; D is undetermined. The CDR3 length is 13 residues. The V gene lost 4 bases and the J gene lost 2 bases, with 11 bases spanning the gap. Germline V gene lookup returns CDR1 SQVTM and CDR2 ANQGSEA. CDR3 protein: CSVGGGVQETQYF. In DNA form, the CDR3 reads TGCAGCGTTGGAGGTGGAGTTCAAGAGACCCAGTACTTC.

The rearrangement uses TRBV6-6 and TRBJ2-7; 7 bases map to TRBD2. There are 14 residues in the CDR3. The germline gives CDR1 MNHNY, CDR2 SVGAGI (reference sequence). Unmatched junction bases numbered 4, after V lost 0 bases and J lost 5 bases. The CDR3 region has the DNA TGTGCCAGCAGTTACTCGGGAGGGGTCGACGAGCAGTACTTC. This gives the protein CASSYSGGVDEQYF.

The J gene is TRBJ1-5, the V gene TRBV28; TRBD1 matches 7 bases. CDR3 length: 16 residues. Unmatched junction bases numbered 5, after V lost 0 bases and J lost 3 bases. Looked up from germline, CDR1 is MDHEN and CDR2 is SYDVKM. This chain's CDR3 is CASSLWAGGNNQPQHF. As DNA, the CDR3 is TGTGCCAGCAGTTTATGGGCAGGGGGAAACAATCAGCCCCAGCATTTT.

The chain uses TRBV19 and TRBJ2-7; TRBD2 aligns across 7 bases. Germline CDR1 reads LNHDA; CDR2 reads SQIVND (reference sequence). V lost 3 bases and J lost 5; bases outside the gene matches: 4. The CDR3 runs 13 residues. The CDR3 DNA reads TGTGCCAGTAGTATGCGGGGGTTTAACGAGCAGTACTTC. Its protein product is CASSMRGFNEQYF.